The entry below gives a single TCR beta chain sequence along with its context. Generated by immunoSEQ multiplex PCR, the TCRdb table keeps only in-frame clones and is missing some. Among roughly 250,000 clones listed, approximately 80% were seen once. This entry comes from a study of blood T cell repertoires in COVID-19. Trimming took 5 bases from V and 2 from J, leaving 16 bases between them. The CDR3 is 15 amino acids. CDR1 and CDR2 from the germline V gene are SGHTA and FQGNSA. The V call is TRBV7-2, the J call TRBJ2-7, with D tentatively TRBD2 (5 bases). Sequencing used peripheral blood. This receptor was obtained from a woman in her sixties with active or convalescent COVID-19. The CDR3 DNA sequence: TGTGCCAGCAGCCTCCAACTAGGATCCCCCTACGAGCAGTACTTC. It is translated as CASSLQLGSPYEQYF.